A selection of T cell receptor beta chains follows, all from one sample in a study of regulatory T cells in long-lasting Graves disease. A single record per CDR3 protein comes from TCRdb applying MiXCR to the multiplex PCR reads. The table shows approximately 380,000 distinct CDR3 sequences, with around 20% occurring only once. Specimen: peripheral blood mononuclear cells (PBMCs), collected when the disease was refractory, from a patient treated with antithyroid drugs. These receptor sequences come from a female donor with Graves disease. Each CDR3 is given with its conserved first and last residue. The D gene is left open where the match is weak. Not all rows give a size; the values are once, few, many and, for expanded clones, a class.

.,15,TRBJ1-2,TRBV27,.,TGTGCCAGCAGTTCATCAGGGAATTGGGACTATGGCTACACCTTC,CASSSSGNWDYGYTF
.,14,TRBJ2-7,TRBV7-2,TRBD2,TGTGCCAGCAGCTGGCGGGGGAACACCGGGGAGCTGTACTTC,CASSWRGNTGELYF
.,13,TRBJ2-7,TRBV20-1,.,TGCAGTGCCTCACCGGGACTCGACTACGAGCAGTACTTC,CSASPGLDYEQYF
few,12,TRBJ2-7,TRBV7-2,.,TGTGCCAGCAGCTTAAAATTTGACGAGCAGTACTTC,CASSLKFDEQYF
.,15,TRBJ2-7,TRBV20-1,TRBD1,TGCAGTGCTAGCGATTGGGACAGCCCGGTATCCGAGCAGTACTTC,CSASDWDSPVSEQYF
.,15,TRBJ2-1,TRBV5-4,TRBD1,TGTGCCAGCAGCTTGGATGGGACAGGGGGGCATGAGCAGTTCTTC,CASSLDGTGGHEQFF
.,14,TRBJ2-7,TRBV7-2,.,TGTGCCAGCAGCCCGGACTCCTTACGGCACGAGCAGTACTTC,CASSPDSLRHEQYF
many,13,TRBJ2-7,TRBV6-1,.,TGTGCCAGCAGAATCCCGGATGACTACGAGCAGTACTTC,CASRIPDDYEQYF
many,16,TRBJ2-2,TRBV2,TRBD2,TGTGCCAGCAGTGGGGATGGGACTAGTGCCACCGGGGAGCTGTTTTTT,CASSGDGTSATGELFF
few,13,TRBJ1-2,TRBV20-1,.,TGCAGTGCTAGAGAGAACAGCCACTATGGCTACACCTTC,CSARENSHYGYTF
many,14,TRBJ2-7,TRBV11-2,TRBD2,TGTGCCAGCAGCCAGACTAGCGGTTATGGGAAGCAGTACTTC,CASSQTSGYGKQYF
.,18,TRBJ2-5,TRBV29-1,TRBD2,TGCAGCGTTGACGTTGTGGCTAGCGGGAGTTACGTGGGAGAGACCCAGTACTTC,CSVDVVASGSYVGETQYF
many,13,TRBJ2-7,TRBV24-1,.,TGTGCCACCAAGGGCAGGAGCTCCTACGAGCAGTACTTC,CATKGRSSYEQYF
many,13,TRBJ2-5,TRBV24-1,TRBD1,TGTGCCACAGGACAGGAACCCTGGGAGACCCAGTACTTC,CATGQEPWETQYF
.,17,TRBJ2-2,TRBV13,.,TGTGCCAGCAGCTCACGGCAGGGGGGGGGTACCACCGGGGAGCTGTTTTTT,CASSSRQGGGTTGELFF
.,16,TRBJ1-5,TRBV20-1,TRBD1,TGCAGTGCTCGCCCCCCGGGACAGAGCATGAATCAGCCCCAGCATTTT,CSARPPGQSMNQPQHF
.,13,TRBJ1-2,TRBV12-3/TRBV12-4,.,TGTGCCAGCAGTTTATGGGGGGGATATGGCTACACCTTC,CASSLWGGYGYTF
many,14,TRBJ2-7,TRBV7-2,TRBD2,TGTGCCAGCACCCCGGGACTAATTTCCTCCGAGCAGTACTTC,CASTPGLISSEQYF
few,12,TRBJ2-7,TRBV12-3/TRBV12-4,.,TGTGCCAGCAGCCGCGACATCTACGAGCAGTACTTC,CASSRDIYEQYF
many,16,TRBJ2-2,TRBV12-3/TRBV12-4,.,TGTGCCAGCAGTTTAATTGATCAGGGCTATACCGGGGAGCTGTTTTTT,CASSLIDQGYTGELFF
many,13,TRBJ2-7,TRBV20-1,.,TGCAGTGCCTGCCCGGTGGCTATCTACGAGCAGTACTTC,CSACPVAIYEQYF
.,12,TRBJ1-2,TRBV7-9,.,TGTGCCAGCAGCTTAGGTTTAAACAGTAACACCTTC,CASSLGLNSNTF
few,14,TRBJ1-4,TRBV4-1,.,TGCGCCAGCAGCCACACGCGGGGTAATGAAAAACTGTTTTTT,CASSHTRGNEKLFF
many,14,TRBJ1-1,TRBV27,TRBD1,TGTGCCAGCAGTTTTGGGACAGACGTAACTGAAGCTTTCTTT,CASSFGTDVTEAFF
few,14,TRBJ1-5,TRBV7-8,.,TGTGCCAGCAGCCCTGGTCGGGGGATGAAGCCCCAGCATTTT,CASSPGRGMKPQHF
few,11,TRBJ1-1,TRBV29-1,.,TGCAGCGCCGCCGGGGGGACTGAAGCTTTCTTT,CSAAGGTEAFF
many,15,TRBJ2-5,TRBV7-2,.,TGTGCCAGCAGCCCTCCCGGAAGGGCCCAAGAGACCCAGTACTTC,CASSPPGRAQETQYF
many,15,TRBJ1-1,TRBV28,TRBD1,TGTGCCAGCAGCGAGGACAGGGGGCGTATCACTGAAGCTTTCTTT,CASSEDRGRITEAFF
.,16,TRBJ1-5,TRBV4-2,.,TGTGCCAGCAGCCGGTCCCTGGGGATAGACAATCAGCCCCAGCATTTT,CASSRSLGIDNQPQHF
many,12,TRBJ2-7,TRBV20-1,.,TGCAGTGCTAGTTCGAGGGTAGACGAGCAGTACTTC,CSASSRVDEQYF
many,15,TRBJ1-2,TRBV27,.,TGTGCCAGCAGCGAAATATGGGGGGGAAGCGGAGGCTACACCTTC,CASSEIWGGSGGYTF
.,14,TRBJ2-1,TRBV7-6,TRBD1,TGTGCCAGCAGCTACCGAACGACAGGGGATGAGCAGTTCTTC,CASSYRTTGDEQFF
.,14,TRBJ2-1,TRBV7-8,.,TGTGCCAGCAGCTTGTCTCAGGGGGGCAATGAGCAGTTCTTC,CASSLSQGGNEQFF
.,17,TRBJ2-5,TRBV7-9,.,TGTGCCAGCAGCCCTTACATGAGATTGGGTGGTCAAGAGACCCAGTACTTC,CASSPYMRLGGQETQYF
many,12,TRBJ2-7,TRBV12-3/TRBV12-4,TRBD1,TGTGCCAGCAGTCGGGACAGGCGGGAGCAGTACTTC,CASSRDRREQYF
many,13,TRBJ1-5,TRBV19,.,TGTGCCAGTAGTAAATCGGAAAATCAGCCCCAGCATTTT,CASSKSENQPQHF
many,13,TRBJ2-2,TRBV7-2,.,TGTGCCAGCAGCTTCACGGAGGGCGGGGAGCTGTTTTTT,CASSFTEGGELFF
.,16,TRBJ2-7,TRBV11-2,.,TGTGCCAGCAGCGTAGATTTTGGGGAGAGCTCCTACGAGCAGTACTTC,CASSVDFGESSYEQYF
.,15,TRBJ2-2,TRBV12-3/TRBV12-4,.,TGTGCCAGCGGAGGGGCGGGGTATTGGTCCGGGGAGCTGTTTTTT,CASGGAGYWSGELFF
many,13,TRBJ1-5,TRBV2,.,TGTGCCAGCAAACACAGGTCGGATCAGCCCCAGCATTTT,CASKHRSDQPQHF
.,12,TRBJ2-1,TRBV12-3/TRBV12-4,.,TGTGCCAGCACCCTTAGCGGAAATGAGCAGTTCTTC,CASTLSGNEQFF
many,16,TRBJ2-2,TRBV12-3/TRBV12-4,TRBD2,TGTGCCAGCAGTTTCATAGCGGGAGCTGGAACCGGGGAGCTGTTTTTT,CASSFIAGAGTGELFF
.,13,TRBJ2-1,TRBV30,TRBD1,TGTGCCTGGGAGGACAGGGGACGAAATGAGCAGTTCTTC,CAWEDRGRNEQFF
many,14,TRBJ2-5,TRBV29-1,TRBD1,TGCAGCGTTGAGGACAGGGACAGGGAAAAGACCCAGTACTTC,CSVEDRDREKTQYF